These 8 T cell receptor beta chains were all obtained from the same sample, sequenced in a study of blood T cell repertoires in COVID-19. Measured with immunoSEQ multiplex PCR; TCRdb has only the in-frame clones, and not every one. The sample contains around 70,000 clones, about 90% of which appear only once. Sequencing input: peripheral blood. The receptors derive from an elderly woman with active or convalescent COVID-19.

The genes are TRBV7-3 and TRBJ2-5, with 7 bases that match TRBD2. This CDR3 has 13 amino acids. In germline, CDR1 is SGHTA, CDR2 FQGTGA. The ends lost 5 bases at V and 2 bases at J; junction bases unmatched: 2. CDR3 in amino acids: CASSAGRQETQYF. As DNA, the CDR3 is TGTGCCAGCAGCGCCGGGAGGCAAGAGACCCAGTACTTC.

The rearrangement uses TRBV3-1 (or the pseudogene TRBV3-2) and TRBJ2-2; 8 bases are shared with TRBD2. V lost 4 bases to trimming and J lost 4 bases; unmatched junction nucleotides: 8. CDR1 LGHDT and CDR2 YNNKEL come from the germline V gene (reference sequence). The CDR3 runs to 16 residues. CDR3 residues: CASSPGAGVSTGELFF. The CDR3, as DNA: TGTGCCAGCAGCCCAGGAGCGGGAGTCAGCACCGGGGAGCTGTTTTTT.

The chain recombines TRBV10-1 with TRBJ2-1, with TRBD1 matching 10 bases. The CDR3 is 17 amino acids. V gave up 5 bases and J gave up 2 bases; unmatched junction bases: 9. CDR1 and CDR2 (germline): WNHNN, SYGVQD (reference sequence). CDR3: CASSRVLGQGTYNEQFF. DNA for the CDR3: TGCGCCAGCAGTAGAGTTTTGGGACAGGGGACCTACAATGAGCAGTTCTTC.

The CDR3, as DNA: TGTGCCAGCAGCCCCCTGGCGGCGCTAGCGGGAGTTGCGCAGTTCTTC. It is translated as CASSPLAALAGVAQFF. The J gene is TRBJ2-1, the V gene TRBV7-2; 10 bases align to TRBD2. CDR3 length: 16 amino acids. V lost 5 bases and J lost 12; bases outside the gene matches: 16. Germline CDR1 is SGHTA and CDR2 is FQGNSA.

This chain uses TRBV5-1 with TRBJ1-4, with D perhaps matching TRBD1 (5 bases). Germline lookup yields CDR1 SGHRS and CDR2 YFSETQ. Trimming took 0 bases from V and 7 from J, leaving 10 bases between them. CDR3 length equals 14 residues. The CDR3 region has the DNA TGCGCCAGCAGCTTGGTAGGCCAGGGTGAAAAACTGTTTTTT. This codes for CASSLVGQGEKLFF.

The V call is TRBV19, the J call TRBJ1-2, with TRBD1 matching 8 bases. The CDR3 covers 14 residues. Germline lookup yields CDR1 LNHDA and CDR2 SQIVND (reference sequence). Losses at the gene ends were 5 bases for V and 7 bases for J; bases not matched to a gene: 9. The CDR3 spells CASSVRTGLVGYTF. The CDR3 nucleotides are TGTGCCAGTAGTGTCAGGACAGGGTTAGTTGGCTACACCTTC.

J is TRBJ2-7 and V is TRBV5-5, with TRBD1 identical over 8 bases. The CDR3 extends over 15 amino acids. V shed 6 bases, J shed 2 bases, and the junction held 10 bases outside the gene matches. Per the germline V gene, CDR1 is SGHKS and CDR2 is YYEKEE (reference sequence). The CDR3 coding sequence is TGTGCCAGCACCCGAAGAGGACAGGGAACCTACGAGCAGTACTTC. Its translation: CASTRRGQGTYEQYF.

The chain couples TRBV9 to TRBJ1-1, with D uncertain. Germline CDR1 and CDR2: SGDLS and YYNGEE. The CDR3 sequence is 13 residues long. Trimming shortened V by 0 bases and J by 5 bases, and 8 bases separated the two germline ends. The CDR3 sequence: CASSVAPTTEAFF. The CDR3, as DNA: TGTGCCAGCAGCGTAGCTCCGACAACTGAAGCTTTCTTT.